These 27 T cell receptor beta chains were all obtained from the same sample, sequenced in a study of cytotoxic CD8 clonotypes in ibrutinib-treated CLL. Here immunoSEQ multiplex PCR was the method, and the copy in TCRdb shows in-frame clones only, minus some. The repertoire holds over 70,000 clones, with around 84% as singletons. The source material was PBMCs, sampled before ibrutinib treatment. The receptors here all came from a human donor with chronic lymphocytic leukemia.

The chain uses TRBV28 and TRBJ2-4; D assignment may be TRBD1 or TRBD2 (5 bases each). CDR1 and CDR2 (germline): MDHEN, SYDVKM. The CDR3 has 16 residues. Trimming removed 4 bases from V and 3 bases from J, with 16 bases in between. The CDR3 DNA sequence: TGTGCCAGCAGTTCACCCGGGGCCGTCAGCAAAAACATTCAGTACTTC. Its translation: CASSSPGAVSKNIQYF.

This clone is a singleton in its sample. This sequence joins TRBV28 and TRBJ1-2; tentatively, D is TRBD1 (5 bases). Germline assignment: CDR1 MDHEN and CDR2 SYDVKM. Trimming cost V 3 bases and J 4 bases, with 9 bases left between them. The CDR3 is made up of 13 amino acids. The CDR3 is CASSFMGGYGYTF. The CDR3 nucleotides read TGTGCCAGCAGTTTTATGGGGGGCTATGGCTACACCTTC.

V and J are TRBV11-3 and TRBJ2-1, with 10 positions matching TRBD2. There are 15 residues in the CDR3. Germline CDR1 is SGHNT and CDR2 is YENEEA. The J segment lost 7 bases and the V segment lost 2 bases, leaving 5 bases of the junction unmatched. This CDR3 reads CASSLLAGAENEQFF. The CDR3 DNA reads TGTGCCAGCAGCTTACTAGCGGGAGCGGAAAATGAGCAGTTCTTC. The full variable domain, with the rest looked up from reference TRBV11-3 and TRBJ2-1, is EAGVVQSPRYKIIEKKQPVAFWCNPISGHNTLYWYLQNLGQGPELLIRYENEEAVDDSQLPKDRFSAERLKGVDSTLKIQPAELGDSAVYLCASSLLAGAENEQFFGPGTRLTVL.

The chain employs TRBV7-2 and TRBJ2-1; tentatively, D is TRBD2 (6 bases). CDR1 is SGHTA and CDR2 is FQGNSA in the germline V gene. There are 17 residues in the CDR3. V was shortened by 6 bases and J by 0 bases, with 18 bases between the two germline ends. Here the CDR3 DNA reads TGTGCCAGCAGACAAGGCGGGGCGGGGAGCTCCTACAATGAGCAGTTCTTC. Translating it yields CASRQGGAGSSYNEQFF.

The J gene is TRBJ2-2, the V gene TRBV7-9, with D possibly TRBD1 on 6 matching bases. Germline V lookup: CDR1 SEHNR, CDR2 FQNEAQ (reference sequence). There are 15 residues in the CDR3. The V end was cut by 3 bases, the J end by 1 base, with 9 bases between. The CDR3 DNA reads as TGTGCCAGCAGCTTGCAGGGGTTGAACACCGGGGAGCTGTTTTTT. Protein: CASSLQGLNTGELFF.

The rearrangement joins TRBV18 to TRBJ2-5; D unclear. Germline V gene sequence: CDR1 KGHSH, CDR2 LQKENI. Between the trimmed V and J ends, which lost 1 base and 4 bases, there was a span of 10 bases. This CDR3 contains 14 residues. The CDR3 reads CASSPQGQGETQYF. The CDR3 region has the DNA TGTGCCAGCTCACCACAGGGCCAAGGAGAGACCCAGTACTTC.

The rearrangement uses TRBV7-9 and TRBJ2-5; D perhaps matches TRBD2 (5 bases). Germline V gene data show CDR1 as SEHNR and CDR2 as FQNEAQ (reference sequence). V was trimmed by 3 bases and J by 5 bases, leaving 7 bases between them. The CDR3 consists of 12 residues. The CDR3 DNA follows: TGTGCCAGCAGCTTTCCGGGGGAGACCCAGTACTTC. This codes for CASSFPGETQYF.

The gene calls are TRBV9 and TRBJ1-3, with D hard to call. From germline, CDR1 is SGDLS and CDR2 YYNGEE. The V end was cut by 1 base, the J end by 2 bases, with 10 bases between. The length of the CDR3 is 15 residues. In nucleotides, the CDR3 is TGTGCCAGCAGCGTATCAGGCTTAGCTGGAAACACCATATATTTT. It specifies CASSVSGLAGNTIYF. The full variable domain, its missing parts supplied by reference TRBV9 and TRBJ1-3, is DSGVTQTPKHLITATGQRVTLRCSPRSGDLSVYWYQQSLDQGLQFLIQYYNGEERAKGNILERFSAQQFPDLHSELNLSSLELGDSALYFCASSVSGLAGNTIYFGEGSWLTVV.

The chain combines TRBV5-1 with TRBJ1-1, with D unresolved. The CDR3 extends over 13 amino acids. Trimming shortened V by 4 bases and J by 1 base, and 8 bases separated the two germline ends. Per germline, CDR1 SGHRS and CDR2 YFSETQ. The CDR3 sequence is CASSPTRNTEAFF. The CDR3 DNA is TGCGCCAGCAGCCCCACGCGGAACACTGAAGCTTTCTTT.

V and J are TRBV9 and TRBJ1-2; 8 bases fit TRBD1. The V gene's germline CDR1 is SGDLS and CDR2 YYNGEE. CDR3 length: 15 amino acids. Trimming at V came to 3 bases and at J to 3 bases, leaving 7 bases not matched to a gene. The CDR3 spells CASSAPQGADYGYTF. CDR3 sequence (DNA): TGTGCCAGCAGCGCTCCCCAGGGGGCGGACTATGGCTACACCTTC.

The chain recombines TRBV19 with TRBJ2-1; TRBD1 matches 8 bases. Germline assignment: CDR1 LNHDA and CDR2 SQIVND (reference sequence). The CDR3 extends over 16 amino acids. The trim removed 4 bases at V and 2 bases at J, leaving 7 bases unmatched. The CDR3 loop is CASSKSPGQAYNEQFF. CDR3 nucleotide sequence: TGTGCCAGTAGTAAATCACCGGGACAGGCCTACAATGAGCAGTTCTTC.

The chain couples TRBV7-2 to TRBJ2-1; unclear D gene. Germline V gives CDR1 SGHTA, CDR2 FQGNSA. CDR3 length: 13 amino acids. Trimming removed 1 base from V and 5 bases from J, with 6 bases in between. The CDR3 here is CASSLVADNEQFF. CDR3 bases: TGTGCCAGCAGCTTAGTTGCGGACAATGAGCAGTTCTTC. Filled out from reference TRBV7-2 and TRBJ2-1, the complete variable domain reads GAGVSQSPSNKVTEKGKDVELRCDPISGHTALYWYRQSLGQGLEFLIYFQGNSAPDKSGLPSDRFSAERTGGSVSTLTIQRTQQEDSAVYLCASSLVADNEQFFGPGTRLTVL.

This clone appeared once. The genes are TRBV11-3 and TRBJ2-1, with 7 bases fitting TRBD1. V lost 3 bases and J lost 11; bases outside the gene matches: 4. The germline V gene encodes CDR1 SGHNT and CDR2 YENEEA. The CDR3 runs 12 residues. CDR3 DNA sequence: TGTGCCAGCAGCTTCGCAGGGGGTAAGCAGTTCTTC. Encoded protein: CASSFAGGKQFF.

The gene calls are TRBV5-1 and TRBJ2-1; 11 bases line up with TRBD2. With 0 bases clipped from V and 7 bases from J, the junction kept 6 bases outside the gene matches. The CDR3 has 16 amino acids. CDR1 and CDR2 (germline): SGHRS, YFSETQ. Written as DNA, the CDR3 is TGCGCCAGCAGCTTGGTTGGGACTAGCGGAATGAATGAGCAGTTCTTC. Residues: CASSLVGTSGMNEQFF.

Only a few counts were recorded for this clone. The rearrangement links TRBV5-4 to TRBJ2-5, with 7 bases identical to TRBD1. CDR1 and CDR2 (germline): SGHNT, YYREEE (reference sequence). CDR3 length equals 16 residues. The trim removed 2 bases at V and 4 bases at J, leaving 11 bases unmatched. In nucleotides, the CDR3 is TGTGCCAGCAGCTTCTTTGACAGGCCAGGGGGAGAGACCCAGTACTTC. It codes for CASSFFDRPGGETQYF. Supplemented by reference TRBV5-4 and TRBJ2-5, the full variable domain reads ETGVTQSPTHLIKTRGQQVTLRCSSQSGHNTVSWYQQALGQGPQFIFQYYREEENGRGNFPPRFSGLQFPNYSSELNVNALELDDSALYLCASSFFDRPGGETQYFGPGTRLLVL.

CDR3 bases: TGCGCCAGCAGCCAAGATTGGCAGGTCTCCTACAATGAGCAGTTCTTC. Its protein product is CASSQDWQVSYNEQFF. The chain has TRBV4-1 and TRBJ2-1, with no clear D. Per the germline V gene, CDR1 is MGHRA and CDR2 is YSYEKL. This CDR3 is 16 amino acids long. V was shortened by 0 bases and J by 0 bases, with 9 bases between the two germline ends.

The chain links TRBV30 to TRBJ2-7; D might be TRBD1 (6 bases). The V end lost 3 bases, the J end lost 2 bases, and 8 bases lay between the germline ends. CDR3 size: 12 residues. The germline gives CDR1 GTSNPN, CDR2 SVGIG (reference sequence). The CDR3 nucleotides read TGTGCCTGGAGACAGGGAACCTACGAGCAGTACTTC. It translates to CAWRQGTYEQYF. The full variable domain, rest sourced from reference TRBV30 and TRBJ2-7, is SQTIHQWPATLVQPVGSPLSLECTVEGTSNPNLYWYRQAAGRGLQLLFYSVGIGQISSEVPQNLSASRPQDRQFILSSKKLLLSDSGFYLCAWRQGTYEQYFGPGTRLTVT.

Written as DNA, the CDR3 is TGTGCCAGCAGCAGCCGGGACTGGGTGCCCGGAGAGCAGTTCTTC. This sequence encodes CASSSRDWVPGEQFF. This chain links TRBV7-9 with TRBJ2-1; possibly TRBD2 for D (6 bases). The ends were cut back, 5 bases at V and 10 bases at J, with 21 bases in the middle. The CDR3 consists of 15 residues. Germline-derived CDR1 and CDR2 are SEHNR and FQNEAQ (reference sequence).

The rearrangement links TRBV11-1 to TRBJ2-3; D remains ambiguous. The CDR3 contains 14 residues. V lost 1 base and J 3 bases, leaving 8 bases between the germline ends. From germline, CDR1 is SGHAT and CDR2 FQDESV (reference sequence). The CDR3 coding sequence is TGTGCCAGCAGCTTAGGCCCTAGAACAGATACGCAGTATTTT. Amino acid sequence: CASSLGPRTDTQYF.

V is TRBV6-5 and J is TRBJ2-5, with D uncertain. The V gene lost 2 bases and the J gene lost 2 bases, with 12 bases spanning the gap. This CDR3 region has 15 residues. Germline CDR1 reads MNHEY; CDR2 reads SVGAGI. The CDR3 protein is CASSYNWGAQETQYF. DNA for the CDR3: TGTGCCAGCAGTTACAATTGGGGTGCTCAAGAGACCCAGTACTTC.

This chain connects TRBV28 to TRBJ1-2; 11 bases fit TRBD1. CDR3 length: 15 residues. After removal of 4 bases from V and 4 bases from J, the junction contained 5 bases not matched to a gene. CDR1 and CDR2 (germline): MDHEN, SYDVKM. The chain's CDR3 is CASSSPGQGGYGYTF. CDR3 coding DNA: TGTGCCAGCAGTTCCCCGGGACAGGGGGGCTATGGCTACACCTTC.

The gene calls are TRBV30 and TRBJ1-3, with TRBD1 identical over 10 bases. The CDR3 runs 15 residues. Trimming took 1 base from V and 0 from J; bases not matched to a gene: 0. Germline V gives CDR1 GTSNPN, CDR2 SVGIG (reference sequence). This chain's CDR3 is CAWSGTGGSGNTIYF. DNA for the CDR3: TGTGCCTGGAGTGGGACAGGGGGCTCTGGAAACACCATATATTTT.

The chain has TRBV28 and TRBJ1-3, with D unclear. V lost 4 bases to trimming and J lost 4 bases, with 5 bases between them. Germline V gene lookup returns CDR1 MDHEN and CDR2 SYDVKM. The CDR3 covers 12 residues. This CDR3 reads CASSSGGNTIYF. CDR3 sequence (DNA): TGTGCCAGCAGTTCCGGGGGAAACACCATATATTTT.

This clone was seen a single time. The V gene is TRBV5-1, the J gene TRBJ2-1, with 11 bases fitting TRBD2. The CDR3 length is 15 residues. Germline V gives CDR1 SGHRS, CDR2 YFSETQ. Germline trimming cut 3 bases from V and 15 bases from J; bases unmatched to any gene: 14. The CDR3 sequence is CASSSLAGVAEIWFF. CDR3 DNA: TGCGCCAGCAGCTCACTAGCGGGAGTCGCCGAGATATGGTTCTTC.

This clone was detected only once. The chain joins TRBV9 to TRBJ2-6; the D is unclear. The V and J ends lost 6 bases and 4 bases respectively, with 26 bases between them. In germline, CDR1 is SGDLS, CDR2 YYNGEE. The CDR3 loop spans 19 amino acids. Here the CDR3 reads CASNYPRWEQSSGANVLTF. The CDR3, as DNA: TGTGCCAGCAACTACCCCCGCTGGGAACAGTCGTCCGGGGCCAACGTCCTGACTTTC.

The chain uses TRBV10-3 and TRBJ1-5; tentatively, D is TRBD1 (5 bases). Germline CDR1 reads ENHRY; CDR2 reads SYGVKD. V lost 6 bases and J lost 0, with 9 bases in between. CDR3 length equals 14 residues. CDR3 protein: CAIRGTDSNQPQHF. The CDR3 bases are TGTGCCATCAGGGGGACGGATAGCAATCAGCCCCAGCATTTT.

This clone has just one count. CDR3 sequence reads: CASSERNRDTEAFF. The CDR3 bases are TGTGCCAGTAGTGAGCGGAACAGGGACACTGAAGCTTTCTTT. The chain joins TRBV19 to TRBJ1-1; a possible D gene is TRBD1 (6 bases). The CDR3 totals 14 residues. Germline V CDR1 and CDR2: LNHDA, SQIVND (reference sequence). With 5 bases removed from V and 3 bases from J, the gap between germline ends came to 13 bases.